The source of this T cell receptor beta chain is a study of T cell repertoires in cytomegalovirus infection. Study-level background: Through public TCR beta signatures, both CMV infection and matching HLA type were indicated.

TCRdb re-called the reads with MiXCR, one entry per CDR3 protein. The repertoire holds about 150,000 distinct CDR3 sequences, with 20% to 30% as singletons. In its sample, this clonotype was seen once. Sequencing used PBMCs. The TCR comes from a human donor in good health (CMV status not recorded). Some clones in this sample may be carry-over from other donors' samples.

The CDR3 region has the DNA TGTGCCAGCAGCTGGTGGAGCCCAGCGGGAATGAGGACCCAGTACTTC. Residues: CASSWWSPAGMRTQYF. The chain joins TRBV7-3 to TRBJ2-5; 7 bases are shared with TRBD2. Losses at the gene ends were 4 bases for V and 7 bases for J; bases not matched to a gene: 15. Germline values: CDR1 SGHTA, CDR2 FQGTGA. This CDR3 spans 16 amino acids.